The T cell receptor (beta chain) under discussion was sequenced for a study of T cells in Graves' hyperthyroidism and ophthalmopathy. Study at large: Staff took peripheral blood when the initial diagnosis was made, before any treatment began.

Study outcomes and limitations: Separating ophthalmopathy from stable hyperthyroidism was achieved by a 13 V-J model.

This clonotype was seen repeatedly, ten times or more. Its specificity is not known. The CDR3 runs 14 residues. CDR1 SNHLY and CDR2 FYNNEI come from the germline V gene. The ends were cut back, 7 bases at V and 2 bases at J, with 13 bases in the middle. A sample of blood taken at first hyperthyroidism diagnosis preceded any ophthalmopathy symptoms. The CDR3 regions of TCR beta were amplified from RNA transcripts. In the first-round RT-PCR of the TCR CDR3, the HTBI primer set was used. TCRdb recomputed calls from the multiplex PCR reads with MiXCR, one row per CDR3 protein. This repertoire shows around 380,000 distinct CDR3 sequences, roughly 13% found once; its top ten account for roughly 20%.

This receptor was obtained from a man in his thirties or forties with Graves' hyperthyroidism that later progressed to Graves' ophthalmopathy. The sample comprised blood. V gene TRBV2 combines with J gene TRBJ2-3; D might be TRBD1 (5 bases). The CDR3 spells CASKWTQNTDTQYF. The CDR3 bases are TGTGCCAGCAAGTGGACACAGAACACAGATACGCAGTATTTT.